This T cell receptor beta chain originates from a study of blood T cell repertoires in COVID-19. Study-wide background: Sites in the United States, Italy and Spain provided acute and convalescent COVID-19 samples. From T cells, B-cell-depleted T cells, or PBMCs came the material, which was cDNA or gDNA.

Germline-derived CDR1 and CDR2 are SNHLY and FYNNEI. With 2 bases removed from V and 4 bases from J, the gap between germline ends came to 3 bases. This CDR3 contains 11 residues. Profiling relied on immunoSEQ multiplex PCR, and the TCRdb table lists in-frame clones only, not all of them. The sample shows about 320,000 clones, over 75% of them seen only once. This clone was counted once. Distinct nucleotide sequences in the sample also encode this CDR3. This rearrangement joins TRBV2 to TRBJ2-7; D unclear. This clonotype originated in a woman younger than 35 who had recovered from COVID-19. Sequencing was performed on PBMCs or T cells enriched from blood (not recorded which). The CDR3 here is CASSETYEQYF. DNA of the CDR3: TGTGCCAGCAGTGAAACTTACGAGCAGTACTTC. Full variable domain (rest looked up from reference TRBV2 and TRBJ2-7): EPEVTQTPSHQVTQMGQEVILRCVPISNHLYFYWYRQILGQKVEFLVSFYNNEISEKSEIFDDQFSVERPDGSNFTLKIRSTKLEDSAMYFCASSETYEQYFGPGTRLTVT.